The clone carrying this T cell receptor beta chain turned up a few times. The sample is drawn from a study of siplizumab effects on memory and regulatory T cells. The CDR3 sequence is 13 residues long. The V and J ends lost 5 bases and 6 bases, in that order; junction bases with no gene match: 4. Germline V gene data show CDR1 as MNHEY and CDR2 as SVGAGI. Method: immunoSEQ multiplex PCR; TCRdb's copy keeps in-frame clones and lacks some. The sample gives 90,000 to 110,000 clones, about 92% of which show up once; 0.32% is in the top ten. This sequence joins TRBV6-5 and TRBJ2-1; 7 nucleotides align to TRBD2. The sequence came from a human donor in good health. The sequencing sample was made of CD4+ T cells sorted from blood. In nucleotides, the CDR3 is TGTGCCAGCAGTCCCTCGGGGGGCAATGAGCAGTTCTTC. Amino acids: CASSPSGGNEQFF.